These 6 T cell receptor beta chains were all obtained from the same sample, sequenced in a study of high-grade serous ovarian cancer treatment subgroups. Generated by immunoSEQ multiplex PCR, the TCRdb table keeps only in-frame clones and is missing some. The sample lists around 1,200 clones, roughly 77% occurring once. Tumor tissue was taken before any definitive surgery or chemotherapy was given. Sequencing was performed on tumor tissue. The receptors derive from a human donor with high-grade serous ovarian cancer.

The chain carries TRBV2 and TRBJ2-1; possible D gene TRBD1, 6 bases. Trimming left V 8 bases short and J 0 bases short, with 11 bases between. The CDR3 has 14 residues. In germline, CDR1 is SNHLY, CDR2 FYNNEI. The CDR3 DNA is TGTGCCAGCTCCAAGGACAGCTCCTACAATGAGCAGTTCTTC. Its protein product is CASSKDSSYNEQFF.

The gene calls are TRBV6-6 and TRBJ2-2; D might be TRBD1 (6 bases). V was trimmed by 6 bases and J by 7 bases, leaving 21 bases between them. The V gene's germline CDR1 is MNHNY and CDR2 SVGAGI (reference sequence). The CDR3 length is 16 residues. CDR3 amino acids: CASSYGQPLEGGELFF. In nucleotides, the CDR3 is TGTGCCAGCAGCTACGGACAGCCGCTCGAGGGCGGGGAGCTGTTTTTT.

The chain employs TRBV5-1 and TRBJ2-4; 9 positions agree with TRBD1. V lost 6 bases to trimming and J lost 6 bases; unmatched junction nucleotides: 7. Germline V gene lookup returns CDR1 SGHRS and CDR2 YFSETQ. This CDR3 spans 14 amino acids. CDR3 protein: CASTDTGGTNIQYF. The CDR3 nucleotides are TGCGCCAGCACGGACACAGGGGGCACAAACATTCAGTACTTC.

Here the CDR3 reads CASSAGPGAPGETQYF. Here the CDR3 DNA reads TGTGCCAGCAGCGCTGGACCGGGGGCCCCAGGGGAGACCCAGTACTTC. V usage is TRBV9 and J usage is TRBJ2-5, with D possibly called TRBD1 or TRBD2 (6 bases each). V dropped 3 bases and J dropped 5 bases, with 20 bases sitting between them. CDR3 size: 16 residues. CDR1 and CDR2 from the germline V gene are SGDLS and YYNGEE.

The chain joins TRBV5-5 to TRBJ2-7; D is perhaps TRBD1 (6 bases). Trimming shortened V by 4 bases and J by 6 bases, and 17 bases separated the two germline ends. The CDR3 runs 14 residues. CDR1 is SGHKS, CDR2 YYEKEE, per germline (reference sequence). The CDR3 loop is CASSLRQALGEQYF. As DNA, the CDR3 is TGTGCCAGCAGCCTGCGACAGGCCCTCGGCGAGCAGTACTTC. The complete variable domain, with remaining parts taken from reference TRBV5-5 and TRBJ2-7, reads DAGVTQSPTHLIKTRGQQVTLRCSPISGHKSVSWYQQVLGQGPQFIFQYYEKEERGRGNFPDRFSARQFPNYSSELNVNALLLGDSALYLCASSLRQALGEQYFGPGTRLTVT.

The J gene is TRBJ2-7, the V gene TRBV28; 7 nucleotides match TRBD1. Germline V gives CDR1 MDHEN, CDR2 SYDVKM. This CDR3 comprises 19 residues. Losses at the gene ends were 5 bases for V and 0 bases for J; bases not matched to a gene: 19. CDR3 region: CASSTRLMKQGRSSYEQYF. The CDR3 DNA follows: TGTGCCAGCAGTACCCGCCTGATGAAACAGGGGAGAAGCTCCTACGAGCAGTACTTC.